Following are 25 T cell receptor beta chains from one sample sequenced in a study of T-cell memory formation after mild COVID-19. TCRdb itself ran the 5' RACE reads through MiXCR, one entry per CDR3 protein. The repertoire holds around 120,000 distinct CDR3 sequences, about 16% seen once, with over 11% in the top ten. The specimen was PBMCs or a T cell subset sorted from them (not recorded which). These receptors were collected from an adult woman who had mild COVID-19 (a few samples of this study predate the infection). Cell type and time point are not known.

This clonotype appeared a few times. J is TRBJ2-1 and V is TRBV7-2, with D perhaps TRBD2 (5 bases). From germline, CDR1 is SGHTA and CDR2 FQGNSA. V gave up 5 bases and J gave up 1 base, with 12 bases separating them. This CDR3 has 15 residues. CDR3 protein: CASSAGRRSYNEQFF. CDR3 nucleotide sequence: TGTGCCAGCAGCGCCGGACGGAGGTCCTACAATGAGCAGTTCTTC. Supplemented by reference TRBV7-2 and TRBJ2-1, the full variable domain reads GAGVSQSPSNKVTEKGKDVELRCDPISGHTALYWYRQSLGQGLEFLIYFQGNSAPDKSGLPSDRFSAERTGGSVSTLTIQRTQQEDSAVYLCASSAGRRSYNEQFFGPGTRLTVL.

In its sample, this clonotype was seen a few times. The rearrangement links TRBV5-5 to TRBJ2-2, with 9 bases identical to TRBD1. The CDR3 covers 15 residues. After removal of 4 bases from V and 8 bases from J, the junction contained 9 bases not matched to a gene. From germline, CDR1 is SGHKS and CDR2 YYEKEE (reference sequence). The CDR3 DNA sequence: TGTGCCAGCAGCCCCGGGACAGGGAGACAAGGGGAGCTGTTTTTT. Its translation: CASSPGTGRQGELFF.

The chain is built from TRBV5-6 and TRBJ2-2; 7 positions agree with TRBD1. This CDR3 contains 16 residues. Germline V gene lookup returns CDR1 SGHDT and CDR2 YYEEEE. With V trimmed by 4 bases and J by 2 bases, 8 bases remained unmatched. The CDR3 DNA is TGTGCCAGCAGCCTCGACAGGGAAAGAAACACCGGGGAGCTGTTTTTT. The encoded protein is CASSLDRERNTGELFF. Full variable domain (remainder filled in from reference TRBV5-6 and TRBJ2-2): DAGVTQSPTHLIKTRGQQVTLRCSPKSGHDTVSWYQQALGQGPQFIFQYYEEEERQRGNFPDRFSGHQFPNYSSELNVNALLLGDSALYLCASSLDRERNTGELFFGEGSRLTVL.

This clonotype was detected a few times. CDR3 nucleotides: TGCGCCAGCAGCTCCGGACAGCTAACTAGCACAGATACGCAGTATTTT. Translated, it gives CASSSGQLTSTDTQYF. V gene TRBV5-1 combines with J gene TRBJ2-3; the D gene is possibly TRBD1 (6 bases). The CDR3 extends over 16 amino acids. V was shortened by 3 bases and J by 0 bases, with 14 bases between the two germline ends. In germline, CDR1 is SGHRS, CDR2 YFSETQ.

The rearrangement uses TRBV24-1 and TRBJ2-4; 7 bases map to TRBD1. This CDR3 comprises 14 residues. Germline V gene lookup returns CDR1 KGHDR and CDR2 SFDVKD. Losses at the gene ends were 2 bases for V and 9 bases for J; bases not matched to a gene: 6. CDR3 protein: CATSDWRTGGIQYF. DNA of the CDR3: TGTGCCACCAGTGATTGGAGGACAGGCGGCATTCAGTACTTC.

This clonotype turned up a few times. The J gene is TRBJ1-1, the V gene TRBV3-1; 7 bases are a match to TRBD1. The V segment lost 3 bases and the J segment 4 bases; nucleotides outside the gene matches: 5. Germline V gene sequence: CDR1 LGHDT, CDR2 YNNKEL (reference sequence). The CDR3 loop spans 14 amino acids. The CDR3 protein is CASSHSGGGTEAFF. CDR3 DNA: TGTGCCAGCAGCCACTCAGGGGGGGGCACTGAAGCTTTCTTT.

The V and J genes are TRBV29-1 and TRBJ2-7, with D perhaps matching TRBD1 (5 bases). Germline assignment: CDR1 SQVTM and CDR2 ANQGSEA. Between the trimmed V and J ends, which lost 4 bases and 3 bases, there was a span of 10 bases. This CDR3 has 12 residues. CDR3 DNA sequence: TGCAGCGTTGGCGTCGACAGCTACGAGCAGTACTTC. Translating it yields CSVGVDSYEQYF.

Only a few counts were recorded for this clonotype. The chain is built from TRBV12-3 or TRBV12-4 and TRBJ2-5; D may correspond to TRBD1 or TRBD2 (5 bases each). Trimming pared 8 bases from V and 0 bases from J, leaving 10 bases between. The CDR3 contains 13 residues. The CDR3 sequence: CASGEGYQETQYF. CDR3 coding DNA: TGTGCCAGCGGTGAGGGGTACCAAGAGACCCAGTACTTC.

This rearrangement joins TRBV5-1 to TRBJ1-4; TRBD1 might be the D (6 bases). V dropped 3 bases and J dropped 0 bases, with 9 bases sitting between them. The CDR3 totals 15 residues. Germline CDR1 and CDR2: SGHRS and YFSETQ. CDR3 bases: TGCGCCAGCAGCTCGACAGGAGCAACTAATGAAAAACTGTTTTTT. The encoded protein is CASSSTGATNEKLFF.

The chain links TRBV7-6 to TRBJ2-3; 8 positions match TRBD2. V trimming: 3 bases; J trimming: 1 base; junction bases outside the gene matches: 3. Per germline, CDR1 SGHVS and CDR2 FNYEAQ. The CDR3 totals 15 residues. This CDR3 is CASSFGRGGTDTQYF. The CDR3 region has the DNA TGTGCCAGCAGCTTCGGGAGGGGCGGCACAGATACGCAGTATTTT.

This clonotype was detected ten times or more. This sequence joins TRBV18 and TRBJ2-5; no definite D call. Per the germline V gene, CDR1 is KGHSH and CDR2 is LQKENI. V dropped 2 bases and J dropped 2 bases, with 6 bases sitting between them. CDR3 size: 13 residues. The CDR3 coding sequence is TGTGCCAGCTCACCAAGGCAGCAAGAGACCCAGTACTTC. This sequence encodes CASSPRQQETQYF.

As DNA, the CDR3 is TGTGCCTGGAGCGGGACAGGGGGCCAAGGCGCCTACGAGCAGTACTTC. Translated: CAWSGTGGQGAYEQYF. The chain carries TRBV30 and TRBJ2-7, with 12 bases fitting TRBD1. The CDR3 has 16 amino acids. Trimming removed 3 bases from V and 2 bases from J; junction bases left unmatched: 8. Looked up from germline, CDR1 is GTSNPN and CDR2 is SVGIG (reference sequence).

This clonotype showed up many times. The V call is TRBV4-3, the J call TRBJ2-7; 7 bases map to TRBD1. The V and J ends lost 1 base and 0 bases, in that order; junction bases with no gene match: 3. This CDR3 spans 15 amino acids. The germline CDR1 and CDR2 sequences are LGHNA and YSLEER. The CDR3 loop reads CASSQVGDSSYEQYF. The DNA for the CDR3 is TGCGCCAGCAGCCAAGTTGGGGACAGCTCCTACGAGCAGTACTTC.

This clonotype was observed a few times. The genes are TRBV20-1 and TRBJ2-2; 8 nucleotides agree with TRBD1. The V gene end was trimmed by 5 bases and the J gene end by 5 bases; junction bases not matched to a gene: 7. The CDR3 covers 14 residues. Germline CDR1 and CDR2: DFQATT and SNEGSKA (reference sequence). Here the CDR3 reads CSAPDRAGTGELFF. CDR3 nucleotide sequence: TGCAGTGCTCCGGACAGGGCTGGAACCGGGGAGCTGTTTTTT.

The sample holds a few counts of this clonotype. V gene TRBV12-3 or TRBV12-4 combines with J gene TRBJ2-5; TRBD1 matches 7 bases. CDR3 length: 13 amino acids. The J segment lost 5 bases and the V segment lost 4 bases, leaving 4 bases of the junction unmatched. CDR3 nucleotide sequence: TGTGCCAGCAGTTCGGGCAGGGGGGAGACCCAGTACTTC. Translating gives CASSSGRGETQYF.

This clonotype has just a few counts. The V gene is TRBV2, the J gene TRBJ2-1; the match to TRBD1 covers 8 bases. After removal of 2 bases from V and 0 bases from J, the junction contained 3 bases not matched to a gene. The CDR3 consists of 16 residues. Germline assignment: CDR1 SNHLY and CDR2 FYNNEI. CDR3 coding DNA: TGTGCCAGCAGTGAAACAGGGGGAGGCTCCTACAATGAGCAGTTCTTC. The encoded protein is CASSETGGGSYNEQFF. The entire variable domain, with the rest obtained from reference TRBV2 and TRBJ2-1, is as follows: EPEVTQTPSHQVTQMGQEVILRCVPISNHLYFYWYRQILGQKVEFLVSFYNNEISEKSEIFDDQFSVERPDGSNFTLKIRSTKLEDSAMYFCASSETGGGSYNEQFFGPGTRLTVL.

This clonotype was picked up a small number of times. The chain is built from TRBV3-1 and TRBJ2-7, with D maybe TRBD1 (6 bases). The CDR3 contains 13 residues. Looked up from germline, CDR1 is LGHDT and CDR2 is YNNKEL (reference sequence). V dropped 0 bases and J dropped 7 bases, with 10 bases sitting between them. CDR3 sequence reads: CASSQDRQGEQYF. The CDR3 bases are TGTGCCAGCAGCCAAGATCGGCAGGGGGAGCAGTACTTC.

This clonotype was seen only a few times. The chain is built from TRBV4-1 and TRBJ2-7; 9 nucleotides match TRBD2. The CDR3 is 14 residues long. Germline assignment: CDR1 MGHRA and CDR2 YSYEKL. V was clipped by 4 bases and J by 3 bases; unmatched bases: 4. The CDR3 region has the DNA TGCGCCAGCAGCCTGGCGGGGGGGGTCTACGAGCAGTACTTC. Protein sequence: CASSLAGGVYEQYF.

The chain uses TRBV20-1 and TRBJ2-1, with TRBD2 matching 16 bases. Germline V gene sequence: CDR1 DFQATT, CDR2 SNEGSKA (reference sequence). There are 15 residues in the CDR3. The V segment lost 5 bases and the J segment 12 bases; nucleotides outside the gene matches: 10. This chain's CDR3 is CSAGEGTSGRAGQFF. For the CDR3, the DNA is TGCAGTGCTGGGGAAGGGACTAGCGGGAGGGCAGGGCAGTTCTTC.

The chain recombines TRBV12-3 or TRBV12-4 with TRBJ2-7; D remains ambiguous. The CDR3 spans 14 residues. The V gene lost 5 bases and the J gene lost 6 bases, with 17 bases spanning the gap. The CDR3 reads CASSPSHTVGEQYF. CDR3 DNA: TGTGCCAGCAGTCCTTCTCATACGGTGGGCGAGCAGTACTTC.

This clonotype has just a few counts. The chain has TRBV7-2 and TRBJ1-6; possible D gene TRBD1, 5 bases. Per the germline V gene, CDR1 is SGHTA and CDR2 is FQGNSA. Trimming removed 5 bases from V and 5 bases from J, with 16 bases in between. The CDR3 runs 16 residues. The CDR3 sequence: CASSPRQGRNNSPLHF. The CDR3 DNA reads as TGTGCCAGCAGCCCCCGTCAGGGAAGGAATAATTCACCCCTCCACTTT.

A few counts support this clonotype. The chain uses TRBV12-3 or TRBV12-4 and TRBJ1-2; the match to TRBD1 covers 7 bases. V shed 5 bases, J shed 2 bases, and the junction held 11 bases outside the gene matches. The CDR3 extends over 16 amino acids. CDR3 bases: TGTGCCAGCAGTCTCCAGGGGGTTCGAAGGAACTATGGCTACACCTTC. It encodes CASSLQGVRRNYGYTF.

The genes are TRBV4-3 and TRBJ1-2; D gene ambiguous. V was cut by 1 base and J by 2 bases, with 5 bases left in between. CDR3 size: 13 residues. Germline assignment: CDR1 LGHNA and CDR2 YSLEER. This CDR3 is CASSQVGNYGYTF. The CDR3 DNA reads TGCGCCAGCAGCCAAGTGGGCAACTATGGCTACACCTTC.

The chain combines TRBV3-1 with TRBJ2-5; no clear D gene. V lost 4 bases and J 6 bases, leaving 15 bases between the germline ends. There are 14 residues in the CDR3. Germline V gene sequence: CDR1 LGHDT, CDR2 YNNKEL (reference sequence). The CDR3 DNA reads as TGTGCCAGCAGCCTTACCCAAAGCCCCAAGACCCAGTACTTC. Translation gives CASSLTQSPKTQYF.

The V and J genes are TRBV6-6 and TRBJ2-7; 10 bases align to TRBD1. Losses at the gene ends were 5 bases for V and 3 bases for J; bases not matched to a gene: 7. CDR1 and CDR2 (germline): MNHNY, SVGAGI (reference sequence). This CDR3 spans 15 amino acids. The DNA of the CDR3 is TGTGCCAGCAGTAACCCGGGACAGGGGTACTACGAGCAGTACTTC. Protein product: CASSNPGQGYYEQYF.